These T cell receptor beta chains were read from a single sample in a study of neoadjuvant anti-PD-1 for oral cavity cancer. TCRdb keeps only in-frame clones here, not all; method: immunoSEQ multiplex PCR. Among over 15,000 clones listed, about three fifths were seen once. This specimen was PBMCs, taken before nivolumab (anti-PD-1) treatment. These TCRs come from a person aged 40-85 years with oral cavity squamous cell carcinoma. Both conserved end residues are part of each CDR3. The D gene is left open where the match is weak. Some rows mark clone size as missing; the rest say once, few, many or name a class of expanded clone.

V gene: TRBV5-1
D gene: -
J gene: TRBJ2-3
clone size: -
CDR3 protein: CASSLEGPQADTQYF
CDR3 DNA: TGCGCCAGCAGCTTGGAGGGACCCCAGGCAGATACGCAGTATTTT

V gene: TRBV7-3
D gene: -
J gene: TRBJ1-5
clone size: few
CDR3 protein: CASSLDSNQPQHF
CDR3 DNA: TGTGCCAGCAGCTTGGATAGCAATCAGCCCCAGCATTTT

V gene: TRBV5-4
D gene: TRBD1
J gene: TRBJ2-7
clone size: -
CDR3 protein: CASSQGTGVYEQYF
CDR3 DNA: TGTGCCAGCAGCCAAGGGACAGGGGTTTACGAGCAGTACTTC

V gene: TRBV2
D gene: -
J gene: TRBJ2-7
clone size: few
CDR3 protein: CASSEMASYEQYF
CDR3 DNA: TGTGCCAGCAGTGAAATGGCCTCCTACGAGCAGTACTTC

V gene: TRBV19
D gene: TRBD1
J gene: TRBJ2-7
clone size: -
CDR3 protein: CASSPGQDYEQYF
CDR3 DNA: TGTGCCAGTAGTCCAGGACAGGACTACGAGCAGTACTTC

V gene: TRBV6-5
D gene: TRBD1
J gene: TRBJ2-7
clone size: -
CDR3 protein: CASRRPGQPDYEQYF
CDR3 DNA: TGTGCCAGCAGACGACCGGGACAGCCCGACTACGAGCAGTACTTC

V gene: TRBV5-1
D gene: -
J gene: TRBJ2-2
clone size: -
CDR3 protein: CASSFPGELFF
CDR3 DNA: TGCGCCAGCAGCTTCCCCGGGGAGCTGTTTTTT

V gene: TRBV7-3
D gene: -
J gene: TRBJ1-1
clone size: -
CDR3 protein: CASSLGSNTEAFF
CDR3 DNA: TGTGCCAGCAGCTTAGGGTCTAACACTGAAGCTTTCTTT

V gene: TRBV19
D gene: TRBD1
J gene: TRBJ1-1
clone size: -
CDR3 protein: CASKNRGNTEAFF
CDR3 DNA: TGTGCCAGTAAGAACAGGGGGAACACTGAAGCTTTCTTT

V gene: TRBV15
D gene: -
J gene: TRBJ2-7
clone size: -
CDR3 protein: CATSRELGGLYEQYF
CDR3 DNA: TGTGCCACCAGCAGAGAGTTGGGGGGACTCTACGAGCAGTACTTC

V gene: TRBV6-7
D gene: TRBD2
J gene: TRBJ2-1
clone size: -
CDR3 protein: CASSTPPTAGSIHEQFF
CDR3 DNA: TGTGCCAGCAGTACCCCCCCCACAGCGGGATCTATCCATGAGCAGTTCTTC

V gene: TRBV27
D gene: -
J gene: TRBJ1-2
clone size: -
CDR3 protein: CASSLGAGYGYTF
CDR3 DNA: TGTGCCAGCAGTTTAGGGGCTGGCTATGGCTACACCTTC

V gene: TRBV6-5
D gene: -
J gene: TRBJ1-1
clone size: few
CDR3 protein: CASRSRGLNTEAFF
CDR3 DNA: TGTGCCAGCAGGTCTCGGGGGTTGAACACTGAAGCTTTCTTT

V gene: TRBV11-2
D gene: TRBD2
J gene: TRBJ2-7
clone size: -
CDR3 protein: CASSWERGYEQYF
CDR3 DNA: TGTGCCAGCAGTTGGGAGCGGGGGTACGAGCAGTACTTC

V gene: TRBV5-8
D gene: -
J gene: TRBJ1-2
clone size: -
CDR3 protein: CASSLAGKSNYGYTF
CDR3 DNA: TGTGCCAGCAGCTTGGCTGGGAAGTCTAACTATGGCTACACCTTC

V gene: TRBV2
D gene: TRBD1
J gene: TRBJ2-7
clone size: -
CDR3 protein: CASTGGEQYF
CDR3 DNA: TGTGCCAGCACAGGGGGCGAGCAGTACTTC

V gene: TRBV19
D gene: TRBD1
J gene: TRBJ1-1
clone size: -
CDR3 protein: CASSGQANTEAFF
CDR3 DNA: TGTGCCAGTAGCGGACAGGCGAACACTGAAGCTTTCTTT

V gene: TRBV6-1
D gene: -
J gene: TRBJ2-2
clone size: -
CDR3 protein: CASSALLASGGTGELFF
CDR3 DNA: TGTGCCAGCAGTGCGCTACTAGCCTCAGGTGGTACCGGGGAGCTGTTTTTT

V gene: TRBV10-1
D gene: TRBD2
J gene: TRBJ2-1
clone size: -
CDR3 protein: CASSSGLAGVYEQFF
CDR3 DNA: TGCGCCAGCAGTTCAGGACTAGCGGGAGTCTATGAGCAGTTCTTC

V gene: TRBV6-5
D gene: -
J gene: TRBJ2-1
clone size: -
CDR3 protein: CASSYALANNNEQFF
CDR3 DNA: TGTGCCAGCAGTTACGCCCTAGCGAATAACAATGAGCAGTTCTTC

V gene: TRBV2
D gene: -
J gene: TRBJ1-5
clone size: -
CDR3 protein: CASSGEGSNQPQHF
CDR3 DNA: TGTGCCAGCAGTGGGGAGGGGAGCAATCAGCCCCAGCATTTT

V gene: TRBV4-2
D gene: TRBD1
J gene: TRBJ1-5
clone size: -
CDR3 protein: CASSPGGQPQHF
CDR3 DNA: TGTGCCAGCAGCCCAGGGGGACAGCCCCAGCATTTT

V gene: TRBV15
D gene: -
J gene: TRBJ1-1
clone size: -
CDR3 protein: CATSREGYTEAFF
CDR3 DNA: TGTGCCACCAGCAGAGAGGGATACACTGAAGCTTTCTTT

V gene: TRBV10-1
D gene: -
J gene: TRBJ1-1
clone size: few
CDR3 protein: CASKGFGTEAFF
CDR3 DNA: TGCGCCAGCAAAGGGTTCGGCACTGAAGCTTTCTTT

V gene: TRBV7-2
D gene: -
J gene: TRBJ1-2
clone size: few
CDR3 protein: CASSSYQGEYGYTF
CDR3 DNA: TGTGCCAGCAGCTCGTACCAGGGTGAATATGGCTACACCTTC

V gene: TRBV6-5
D gene: -
J gene: TRBJ2-7
clone size: -
CDR3 protein: CASSLLGLGTYEQYF
CDR3 DNA: TGTGCCAGCAGTCTTCTTGGCCTTGGGACCTACGAGCAGTACTTC

V gene: TRBV30
D gene: -
J gene: TRBJ2-7
clone size: -
CDR3 protein: CAWSVGVTGVSYEQYF
CDR3 DNA: TGTGCCTGGAGTGTCGGGGTCACCGGGGTAAGCTACGAGCAGTACTTC

V gene: TRBV25-1
D gene: -
J gene: TRBJ2-3
clone size: -
CDR3 protein: CASSGPFNTDTQYF
CDR3 DNA: TGTGCCAGCAGTGGACCTTTCAACACAGATACGCAGTATTTT

V gene: TRBV19
D gene: TRBD1
J gene: TRBJ1-2
clone size: -
CDR3 protein: CASSKPGQGFYGYTF
CDR3 DNA: TGTGCCAGTAGCAAACCGGGACAGGGCTTCTATGGCTACACCTTC

V gene: TRBV2
D gene: -
J gene: TRBJ1-1
clone size: few
CDR3 protein: CASKSQGNTEAFF
CDR3 DNA: TGTGCCAGCAAGTCGCAGGGGAACACTGAAGCTTTCTTT

V gene: TRBV6-4
D gene: -
J gene: TRBJ2-3
clone size: few
CDR3 protein: CASSSEAGFTDTQYF
CDR3 DNA: TGTGCCAGCAGTTCCGAGGCGGGATTCACAGATACGCAGTATTTT

V gene: TRBV6-1
D gene: -
J gene: TRBJ1-2
clone size: -
CDR3 protein: CASSGTFTNYGYTF
CDR3 DNA: TGTGCCAGCAGTGGGACCTTTACCAACTATGGCTACACCTTC

V gene: TRBV6-5
D gene: -
J gene: TRBJ2-2
clone size: few
CDR3 protein: CASSYAVAGELFF
CDR3 DNA: TGTGCCAGCAGTTACGCGGTCGCCGGGGAGCTGTTTTTT

V gene: TRBV27
D gene: -
J gene: TRBJ2-1
clone size: -
CDR3 protein: CASSITGLFKQFF
CDR3 DNA: TGTGCCAGCAGTATAACGGGGCTATTCAAGCAGTTCTTC

V gene: TRBV5-1
D gene: -
J gene: TRBJ2-5
clone size: -
CDR3 protein: CASGEGGIETQYF
CDR3 DNA: TGCGCCAGCGGTGAAGGGGGAATCGAGACCCAGTACTTC

V gene: TRBV25-1
D gene: -
J gene: TRBJ1-2
clone size: -
CDR3 protein: CASSEGGGYGYTF
CDR3 DNA: TGTGCCAGCAGTGAAGGGGGCGGCTATGGCTACACCTTC

V gene: TRBV5-1
D gene: TRBD1
J gene: TRBJ1-3
clone size: -
CDR3 protein: CASSPGGGLSGNTIYF
CDR3 DNA: TGCGCCAGCAGCCCAGGGGGGGGACTCTCTGGAAACACCATATATTTT

V gene: TRBV6-5
D gene: -
J gene: TRBJ1-1
clone size: -
CDR3 protein: CASSYPPETFF
CDR3 DNA: TGTGCCAGCAGTTACCCCCCGGAGACTTTCTTT

V gene: TRBV7-9
D gene: TRBD2
J gene: TRBJ2-3
clone size: -
CDR3 protein: CASSRLADDTQYF
CDR3 DNA: TGTGCCAGCAGCCGACTAGCGGACGATACGCAGTATTTT

V gene: TRBV6-5
D gene: -
J gene: TRBJ2-1
clone size: -
CDR3 protein: CASSYSKKRSPEQFF
CDR3 DNA: TGTGCCAGCAGTTACTCCAAGAAGAGGTCGCCTGAGCAGTTCTTC

V gene: TRBV5-1
D gene: TRBD2
J gene: TRBJ2-7
clone size: few
CDR3 protein: CASSPQTSFLEQYF
CDR3 DNA: TGCGCCAGCAGCCCGCAGACTAGCTTCTTAGAGCAGTACTTC

V gene: TRBV20-1
D gene: -
J gene: TRBJ1-2
clone size: -
CDR3 protein: CSAPWTSGYTF
CDR3 DNA: TGCAGTGCCCCTTGGACATCTGGCTACACCTTC

V gene: TRBV2
D gene: -
J gene: TRBJ2-1
clone size: few
CDR3 protein: CASSEWTDNEQFF
CDR3 DNA: TGTGCCAGCAGTGAATGGACAGACAATGAGCAGTTCTTC